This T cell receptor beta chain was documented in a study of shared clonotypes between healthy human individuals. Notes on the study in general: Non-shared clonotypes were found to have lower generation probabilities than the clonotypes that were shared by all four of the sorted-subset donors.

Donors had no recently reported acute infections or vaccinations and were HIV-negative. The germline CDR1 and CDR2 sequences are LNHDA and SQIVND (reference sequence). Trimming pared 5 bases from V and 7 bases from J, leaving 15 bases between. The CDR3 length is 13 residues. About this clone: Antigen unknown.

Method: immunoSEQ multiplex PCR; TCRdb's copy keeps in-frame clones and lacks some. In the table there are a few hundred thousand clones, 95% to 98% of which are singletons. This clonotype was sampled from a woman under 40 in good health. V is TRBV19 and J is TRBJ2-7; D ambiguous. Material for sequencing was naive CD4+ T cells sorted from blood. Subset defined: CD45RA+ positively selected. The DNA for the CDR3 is TGTGCCAGTAGTTATCTGGGATCACGGGAGCAGTACTTC. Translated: CASSYLGSREQYF.